This T cell receptor beta chain was documented in a study of T-cell memory formation after mild COVID-19. As concerns this clonotype: Its target is unknown.

General study findings and limits: The main location of contracting CD4+ clones was CM and EM, and that of contracting CD8+ clones was EMRA.

TCRdb processed the 5' RACE reads anew with MiXCR; each CDR3 protein has one entry. The data show 350,000 to 450,000 distinct CDR3 sequences, 25% to 30% seen once. V was pared by 4 bases and J by 1 base, with 7 bases of the junction left unmatched. Germline CDR1 is KGHSH and CDR2 is LQKENI. CDR3 length equals 15 residues. V usage is TRBV18 and J usage is TRBJ2-7; TRBD1 matches at 7 bases. The sequencing sample was made of PBMCs or a T cell subset sorted from them (not recorded which). This receptor was obtained from an adult woman who had mild COVID-19 (a few samples of this study predate the infection). Cell type and time point are not known. The CDR3 DNA reads TGTGCCAGCTCACATACCATGGGACAGTCCTACGAGCAGTACTTC. It translates to CASSHTMGQSYEQYF.